Below, 9 T cell receptor beta chains from the same sample are listed, as sequenced in a study of CD8+ T cells in alopecia areata. Once RNA had been extracted, it was reverse transcribed into cDNA to act as the sequencing template. Assay: immunoSEQ multiplex PCR; the TCRdb copy retains only in-frame clones and omits some. The sample lists over 250,000 clones; over 45% were seen once. This sample's treatment: oral pan-JAK inhibitor, 5-10 mg twice daily. This sample comprised CD4+ T cells sorted from blood, obtained at week 52, from a patient treated with tofacitinib. All receptors derive from a human donor with alopecia areata.

The chain has TRBV5-1 and TRBJ2-1; 8 positions agree with TRBD2. Germline trimming cut 2 bases from V and 4 bases from J; bases unmatched to any gene: 2. The germline CDR1 and CDR2 sequences are SGHRS and YFSETQ. The CDR3 has 14 residues. Here the CDR3 DNA reads TGCGCCAGCAGCTTTAGCGGGGATTACAATGAGCAGTTCTTC. Protein: CASSFSGDYNEQFF.

The chain recombines TRBV5-5 with TRBJ2-2, with TRBD2 as a possible D gene (6 bases). Germline CDR1 and CDR2: SGHKS and YYEKEE (reference sequence). Trimming left V 5 bases short and J 3 bases short, with 11 bases between. The CDR3 has 14 residues. CDR3 in amino acids: CASRPGTYTGELFF. The CDR3, as DNA: TGTGCCAGCAGACCCGGGACTTACACCGGGGAGCTGTTTTTT.

V usage is TRBV29-1 and J usage is TRBJ2-1; D not resolved. From germline, CDR1 is SQVTM and CDR2 ANQGSEA. Trimming took off 1 base at V and 5 bases at J, with 9 bases between the two ends. The CDR3 extends over 13 amino acids. In nucleotides, the CDR3 is TGCAGCGTTGAAGGGCAGCTAGACAATGAGCAGTTCTTC. Translated, it gives CSVEGQLDNEQFF.

This chain links TRBV10-3 with TRBJ2-7, with 15 nucleotides matching TRBD2. Germline V CDR1 and CDR2: ENHRY, SYGVKD. The CDR3 contains 15 residues. After removal of 5 bases from V and 3 bases from J, the junction contained 2 bases not matched to a gene. CDR3 coding DNA: TGTGCCATCAGTACGGGACTAGCGGGGGGCTACGAGCAGTACTTC. This gives the protein CAISTGLAGGYEQYF.

The chain links TRBV27 to TRBJ1-5; the D is unclear. Germline CDR1 reads MNHEY; CDR2 reads SMNVEV (reference sequence). Trimming cost V 3 bases and J 0 bases, with 6 bases left between them. CDR3 length: 14 amino acids. In DNA form, the CDR3 reads TGTGCCAGCAGTTTCCCCTATAGCAATCAGCCCCAGCATTTT. Translated: CASSFPYSNQPQHF.

The chain combines TRBV20-1 with TRBJ1-2; 11 bases fit TRBD1. V lost 6 bases and J lost 9; bases outside the gene matches: 3. Germline V gives CDR1 DFQATT, CDR2 SNEGSKA (reference sequence). The length of the CDR3 is 11 residues. CDR3 residues: CSAGQGARYTF. In DNA, the CDR3 is TGCAGTGCAGGACAGGGGGCTCGCTACACCTTC.

This clone was seen more than once but under ten times. The chain is built from TRBV2 and TRBJ2-3; 11 bases agree with TRBD2. V shed 5 bases, J shed 11 bases, and the junction held 6 bases outside the gene matches. The CDR3 runs 13 residues. CDR1 and CDR2 (germline): SNHLY, FYNNEI. The CDR3 bases are TGTGCCAGCAGTCCGACGACTAGCGGGGTGCAGTATTTT. This codes for CASSPTTSGVQYF.

In this sample, this clone turned up a few times. Here the CDR3 reads CASSTGQSVYGYTF. CDR3 bases: TGTGCCAGTAGTACGGGACAGTCCGTCTATGGCTACACCTTC. This rearrangement joins TRBV19 to TRBJ1-2, with TRBD1 matching 7 bases. Germline CDR1 is LNHDA and CDR2 is SQIVND (reference sequence). J was trimmed by 4 bases and V by 4 bases; bases with no gene match: 6. This CDR3 has 14 amino acids.

CDR3 residues: CATSSYRDTNYGYTF. For the CDR3, the DNA is TGTGCCACCAGCAGTTACCGGGACACAAACTATGGCTACACCTTC. The chain joins TRBV15 to TRBJ1-2; perhaps TRBD1 as D (6 bases). V was pared by 3 bases and J by 2 bases, with 13 bases between. The CDR3 has 15 amino acids. Germline CDR1 and CDR2: LNHNV and YYDKDF (reference sequence).